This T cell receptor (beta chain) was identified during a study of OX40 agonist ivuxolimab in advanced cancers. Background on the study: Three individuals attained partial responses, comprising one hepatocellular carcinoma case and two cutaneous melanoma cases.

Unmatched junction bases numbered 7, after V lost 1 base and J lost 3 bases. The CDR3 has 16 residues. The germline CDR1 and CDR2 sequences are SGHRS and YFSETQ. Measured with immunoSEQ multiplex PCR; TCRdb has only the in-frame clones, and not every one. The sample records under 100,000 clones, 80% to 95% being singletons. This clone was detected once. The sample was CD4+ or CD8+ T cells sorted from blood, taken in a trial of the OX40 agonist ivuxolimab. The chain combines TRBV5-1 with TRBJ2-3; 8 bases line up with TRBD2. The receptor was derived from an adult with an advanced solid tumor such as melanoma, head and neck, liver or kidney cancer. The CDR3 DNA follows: TGCGCCAGCAGCTTGTGGAGCGGGAGTGGGACAGATACGCAGTATTTT. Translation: CASSLWSGSGTDTQYF.